These T cell receptor beta chains were read from a single sample in a study of T cells in Graves' hyperthyroidism and ophthalmopathy. TCRdb called the multiplex PCR reads again in MiXCR, with one record for every CDR3 protein. The sample shows approximately 600,000 distinct CDR3 sequences, about 15% of them seen only once. The specimen sequenced was blood. The receptors shown here come from a woman aged 40 to 55 with Graves' ophthalmopathy. CDR3s include the opening cysteine and the closing phenylalanine or tryptophan. D genes are given only for firm matches. Some rows have no size entry. The others give once, few or many, or a class for an expanded clone.

v_call	clone_size	d_call	cdr3_length	j_call	cdr3_aa	cdr3_nt
TRBV11-1	many	.	16	TRBJ1-1	CASSPSQAGINTEAFF	TGTGCCAGCAGCCCCTCCCAGGCAGGGATCAACACTGAAGCTTTCTTT
TRBV12-3/TRBV12-4	.	.	18	TRBJ1-5	CASSLRSPGESSNQPQHF	TGTGCCAGCAGTCTCAGATCCCCAGGGGAGTCTAGCAATCAGCCCCAGCATTTT
TRBV7-9	many	.	14	TRBJ1-3	CASSLKGDGNTIYF	TGTGCCAGCAGCTTAAAGGGGGATGGAAACACCATATATTTT
TRBV28	many	TRBD2	19	TRBJ2-2	CASRTRTSGRLLNTGELFF	TGTGCCAGCAGGACCAGGACTAGCGGGAGACTACTTAACACCGGGGAGCTGTTTTTT
TRBV6-5	many	TRBD2	14	TRBJ2-2	CATLTSGYTGELFF	TGTGCCACCTTGACTAGCGGATACACCGGGGAGCTGTTTTTT
TRBV6-2/TRBV6-3	many	TRBD2	14	TRBJ2-7	CASSKTSGTYEQYF	TGTGCCAGCAGTAAGACTAGCGGAACCTACGAGCAGTACTTC
TRBV11-1	.	.	17	TRBJ2-2	CASSLPGQLSNTGELFF	TGTGCCAGCAGCCTCCCCGGACAGCTATCGAACACCGGGGAGCTGTTTTTT
TRBV28	many	.	14	TRBJ1-1	CASSFNGPYTEAFF	TGTGCCAGCAGTTTCAATGGGCCGTACACTGAAGCTTTCTTT
TRBV9	.	.	15	TRBJ2-5	CASSVEGSAGETRYF	TGTGCCAGCAGCGTAGAGGGGTCCGCTGGAGAGACCCGGTACTTC
TRBV12-3/TRBV12-4	many	.	14	TRBJ2-7	CASSLALESGEQYF	TGTGCCAGCAGTTTAGCGCTTGAATCGGGCGAGCAGTACTTC
TRBV11-2	many	.	15	TRBJ2-5	CASSLNSDSLYPQYF	TGTGCCAGCAGCTTAAATTCCGACAGCCTATACCCCCAGTACTTC
TRBV12-3/TRBV12-4	.	.	12	TRBJ1-2	CASRETGSGYTF	TGTGCCAGCAGGGAGACAGGCTCTGGCTACACCTTC
TRBV5-8	many	.	14	TRBJ2-7	CASSLTGERYEQYF	TGTGCCAGCAGCTTGACGGGGGAGCGGTACGAGCAGTACTTC
TRBV3-1	.	TRBD2	17	TRBJ2-3	CASSPNRGLAYTDTQYF	TGTGCCAGCAGCCCTAATCGCGGACTAGCGTATACAGATACGCAGTATTTT
TRBV6-2/TRBV6-3	many	TRBD1	16	TRBJ2-5	CASSQTGTGILETQYF	TGTGCCAGCAGTCAAACCGGGACAGGGATATTAGAGACCCAGTACTTC
TRBV2	many	.	13	TRBJ2-7	CAIARPEAYEQYF	TGTGCCATTGCCAGACCAGAAGCCTACGAGCAGTACTTC
TRBV7-9	.	.	15	TRBJ1-2	CAGSSPGGSDYGYTF	TGTGCCGGCAGCTCCCCCGGGGGTAGTGACTATGGCTACACCTTC
TRBV13	many	TRBD1	15	TRBJ1-5	CASSSRDRVDQPQHF	TGTGCCAGCAGCTCCCGGGACAGGGTAGATCAGCCCCAGCATTTT
TRBV15	few	.	13	TRBJ1-2	CATSRDREHGYTF	TGTGCCACCAGCAGAGATCGGGAGCATGGCTACACCTTC
TRBV6-5	many	.	14	TRBJ2-4	CASSYSHSKNIQYF	TGTGCCAGCAGTTACTCCCATTCCAAAAACATTCAGTACTTC
TRBV30	.	TRBD1	13	TRBJ2-7	CAWIDRGTYEQYF	TGTGCCTGGATCGACAGGGGGACCTACGAGCAGTACTTC
TRBV19	few	TRBD2	15	TRBJ2-5	CASSHRLALQETQYF	TGTGCCAGTAGTCACAGACTAGCGCTCCAAGAGACCCAGTACTTC
TRBV6-1	many	.	14	TRBJ1-1	CASSETGQTIEAFF	TGTGCCAGCAGTGAAACAGGACAGACGATTGAAGCTTTCTTT
TRBV5-1	few	.	17	TRBJ1-1	CASSLIGVGFMNTEAFF	TGCGCCAGCAGCTTGATAGGGGTTGGATTTATGAACACTGAAGCTTTCTTT